This T cell receptor beta chain was profiled in a study of control samples from healthy donors and cancer patients. Some clones are missing from TCRdb's copy, which holds only in-frame ones; the method was immunoSEQ multiplex PCR. The sample records just under 80,000 clones, about 87% being singletons. The germline gives CDR1 SGHTA, CDR2 FQGNSA. The CDR3 sequence is 15 residues long. V was trimmed by 1 base and J by 0 bases, leaving 7 bases between them. This chain connects TRBV7-2 to TRBJ1-3; D gene ambiguous. The sequence was obtained from a woman in her sixties or seventies with head and neck cancer. Material for sequencing was PBMCs. In DNA form, the CDR3 reads TGTGCCAGCAGCTTAGAGGTCCGCTCTGGAAACACCATATATTTT. It yields the protein CASSLEVRSGNTIYF. The full variable domain, rest sourced from reference TRBV7-2 and TRBJ1-3, is GAGVSQSPSNKVTEKGKDVELRCDPISGHTALYWYRQSLGQGLEFLIYFQGNSAPDKSGLPSDRFSAERTGGSVSTLTIQRTQQEDSAVYLCASSLEVRSGNTIYFGEGSWLTVV.